The 19 T cell receptor beta chains given below trace back to one sample, sequenced in a study of control samples from healthy donors and cancer patients. This table comes from immunoSEQ multiplex PCR, and its TCRdb copy is limited to in-frame clones, with some not included. The sample shows approximately 90,000 clones, about 81% of them seen only once. The sequenced sample consisted of PBMCs. Every receptor here comes from a man aged 70-80 years with lung cancer.

This chain connects TRBV13 to TRBJ2-3, with a tentative D call TRBD1 (6 bases). Trimming took off 0 bases at V and 1 base at J, with 14 bases between the two ends. This CDR3 comprises 17 residues. Germline CDR1 and CDR2: PRHDT and FYEKMQ (reference sequence). The DNA of the CDR3 is TGTGCCAGCAGCTTAGGACGTTTCGAGGGGGGCACAGATACGCAGTATTTT. Residues: CASSLGRFEGGTDTQYF.

The gene calls are TRBV24-1 and TRBJ1-2; weak D call: TRBD1 (5 bases). There are 12 residues in the CDR3. CDR1 is KGHDR, CDR2 SFDVKD, per germline. Trimming removed 5 bases from V and 8 bases from J, with 11 bases in between. CDR3 DNA: TGTGCCACCAGTGTCGACAGAGGGGGCTACACCTTC. It translates to CATSVDRGGYTF.

Only one count was recorded for this clone. J is TRBJ2-1 and V is TRBV7-6, with D unresolved. Germline V gene sequence: CDR1 SGHVS, CDR2 FNYEAQ. Between the trimmed V and J ends, which lost 6 bases and 5 bases, there was a span of 17 bases. This CDR3 has 15 residues. The CDR3 is CASRPLTQPNNEQFF. The CDR3 DNA reads as TGTGCCAGCAGACCATTGACCCAACCTAACAATGAGCAGTTCTTC. Variable domain in full (rest from reference TRBV7-6 and TRBJ2-1): GAGVSQSPRYKVTKRGQDVALRCDPISGHVSLYWYRQALGQGPEFLTYFNYEAQQDKSGLPNDRFSAERPEGSISTLTIQRTEQRDSAMYRCASRPLTQPNNEQFFGPGTRLTVL.

The V and J genes are TRBV5-1 and TRBJ1-1; the D is unclear. CDR3 length: 13 amino acids. CDR1 is SGHRS and CDR2 is YFSETQ in the germline V gene. V dropped 6 bases and J dropped 1 base, with 10 bases sitting between them. The CDR3 protein is CASTPPGNTEAFF. In DNA, the CDR3 is TGCGCCAGCACACCCCCAGGGAACACTGAAGCTTTCTTT. Variable domain in full (rest from reference TRBV5-1 and TRBJ1-1): KAGVTQTPRYLIKTRGQQVTLSCSPISGHRSVSWYQQTPGQGLQFLFEYFSETQRNKGNFPGRFSGRQFSNSRSEMNVSTLELGDSALYLCASTPPGNTEAFFGQGTRLTVV.

The V call is TRBV5-1, the J call TRBJ2-3; D call uncertain. There are 13 residues in the CDR3. Trimming removed 5 bases at V and 3 bases at J, with 10 bases between. Germline CDR1 SGHRS, CDR2 YFSETQ. The CDR3 sequence is CASSGRETDTQYF. The CDR3 DNA follows: TGCGCCAGCAGTGGTAGGGAAACAGATACGCAGTATTTT.

This rearrangement joins TRBV6-2 or TRBV6-3 to TRBJ2-1, with 12 bases matching TRBD2. J gave up 4 bases and V 6 bases, and 7 bases lay outside the gene matches. This CDR3 region has 16 residues. Germline loops: CDR1 MNHEY, CDR2 SVGEGT. This CDR3 reads CASSTSGGTKYNEQFF. The DNA of the CDR3 is TGTGCCAGCAGCACTAGCGGGGGGACTAAATACAATGAGCAGTTCTTC.

V and J are TRBV25-1 and TRBJ1-1, with 9 bases lining up with TRBD1. The V gene's germline CDR1 is MGHDK and CDR2 SYGVNS. The CDR3 is made up of 13 amino acids. V trimming: 6 bases; J trimming: 8 bases; junction bases outside the gene matches: 7. In DNA form, the CDR3 reads TGTGCCAGCAGACAGGGGGCGCTTAGCGAAGCTTTCTTT. This translates into CASRQGALSEAFF.

This clone is deemed medium-sized (0.01 to 0.1%). The chain is built from TRBV15 and TRBJ1-3; no clear D. Deletions cut 8 bases from V and 1 base from J, with 9 bases between. Germline V gives CDR1 LNHNV, CDR2 YYDKDF (reference sequence). The CDR3 totals 13 residues. The CDR3 loop is CATVAVSGNTIYF. The CDR3 coding sequence is TGTGCCACCGTTGCGGTGTCTGGAAACACCATATATTTT.

The rearrangement joins TRBV7-2 to TRBJ2-3; weak D call: TRBD1 (6 bases). From germline, CDR1 is SGHTA and CDR2 FQGNSA. This CDR3 has 15 residues. The V end lost 1 base, the J end lost 0 bases, and 8 bases lay between the germline ends. CDR3 sequence (DNA): TGTGCCAGCAGCTTAGAGGACAGCAGCACAGATACGCAGTATTTT. This gives the protein CASSLEDSSTDTQYF.

V is TRBV5-1 and J is TRBJ2-1; perhaps TRBD1 as D (6 bases). The V end lost 2 bases, the J end lost 8 bases, and 11 bases lay between the germline ends. Germline lookup yields CDR1 SGHRS and CDR2 YFSETQ. This CDR3 contains 13 residues. CDR3 coding DNA: TGCGCCAGCAGCTTCGACAGGAGGCATGAGCAGTTCTTC. Its translation is CASSFDRRHEQFF.

V gene TRBV9 combines with J gene TRBJ2-1; TRBD1 matches at 9 bases. Germline V gene sequence: CDR1 SGDLS, CDR2 YYNGEE. V shed 3 bases and J 6 bases; nucleotides not matched to a gene: 1. The CDR3 consists of 13 residues. The CDR3 is CASSGQGGNEQFF. The CDR3, as DNA: TGTGCCAGCAGCGGACAGGGGGGCAATGAGCAGTTCTTC.

The rearrangement uses TRBV19 and TRBJ2-1, with no clear D. Trimming cost V 3 bases and J 10 bases, with 4 bases left between them. The germline V gene has CDR1 LNHDA and CDR2 SQIVND (reference sequence). The CDR3 has 10 amino acids. The chain's CDR3 is CASSMGEQFF. The CDR3 coding sequence is TGTGCCAGTAGTATGGGGGAGCAGTTCTTC. Supplemented by reference TRBV19 and TRBJ2-1, the full variable domain reads DGGITQSPKYLFRKEGQNVTLSCEQNLNHDAMYWYRQDPGQGLRLIYYSQIVNDFQKGDIAEGYSVSREKKESFPLTVTSAQKNPTAFYLCASSMGEQFFGPGTRLTVL.

V is TRBV14 and J is TRBJ2-4, with D tentatively TRBD1 or TRBD2 (5 bases each). This CDR3 region has 17 residues. V was cut by 3 bases and J by 1 base, with 16 bases left in between. Germline-derived CDR1 and CDR2 are SGHDN and FVKESK. The CDR3 loop reads CASSQGSLGAAKNIQYF. The CDR3 coding sequence is TGTGCCAGCAGCCAGGGGAGCCTCGGGGCGGCCAAAAACATTCAGTACTTC.

The chain combines TRBV30 with TRBJ1-2, with D possibly TRBD1 on 5 matching bases. Trimming pared 1 base from V and 2 bases from J, leaving 17 bases between. CDR1 is GTSNPN, CDR2 SVGIG, per germline (reference sequence). The CDR3 extends over 16 amino acids. The CDR3 reads CAWSATGLVGNYGYTF. In DNA, the CDR3 is TGTGCCTGGAGTGCAACGGGGCTAGTAGGAAACTATGGCTACACCTTC.

The chain combines TRBV2 with TRBJ2-7, with D possibly TRBD1 on 5 matching bases. Germline values: CDR1 SNHLY, CDR2 FYNNEI. The germline V and J ends were trimmed by 1 base and 7 bases, with 14 bases remaining between them. The length of the CDR3 is 14 residues. CDR3 protein: CASSEVRVDEEQYF. In DNA form, the CDR3 reads TGTGCCAGCAGTGAAGTCAGGGTCGACGAAGAGCAGTACTTC.

CDR3 nucleotide sequence: TGCGCCAGCAGCGCGGACAGGGGAGAGACCCAGTACTTC. It encodes CASSADRGETQYF. The genes are TRBV10-1 and TRBJ2-5; 9 nucleotides align to TRBD1. Germline V gene data show CDR1 as WNHNN and CDR2 as SYGVQD (reference sequence). The CDR3 runs 13 residues. The V gene end was trimmed by 6 bases and the J gene end by 4 bases; junction bases not matched to a gene: 3.

This chain joins TRBV7-9 and TRBJ1-5; TRBD1 is a possible D gene (6 bases). This CDR3 is built from 15 residues. Germline CDR1 is SEHNR and CDR2 is FQNEAQ (reference sequence). The V end was cut by 1 base, the J end by 4 bases, with 11 bases between. CDR3 protein: CASSLGGLGNQPQHF. CDR3 in DNA: TGTGCCAGCAGCTTAGGGGGGCTAGGGAATCAGCCCCAGCATTTT.

This clone was counted only a few times. The chain is built from TRBV11-2 and TRBJ2-3; weak D call: TRBD1 (5 bases). Trimming left V 6 bases short and J 2 bases short, with 18 bases between. Germline V gene lookup returns CDR1 SGHAT and CDR2 FQNNGV. The CDR3 runs to 16 residues. The CDR3 here is CASRLEQKQVTDTQYF. The CDR3 coding sequence is TGTGCCAGCAGGCTTGAACAAAAACAGGTCACAGATACGCAGTATTTT.

The V call is TRBV28, the J call TRBJ2-7; D ambiguous. The CDR3 runs to 13 residues. The V end lost 5 bases, the J end lost 1 base, and 9 bases lay between the germline ends. Germline CDR1 reads MDHEN; CDR2 reads SYDVKM. The CDR3 sequence is CASSPPGSYEQYF. The CDR3, as DNA: TGTGCCAGCAGTCCCCCCGGTTCCTACGAGCAGTACTTC.